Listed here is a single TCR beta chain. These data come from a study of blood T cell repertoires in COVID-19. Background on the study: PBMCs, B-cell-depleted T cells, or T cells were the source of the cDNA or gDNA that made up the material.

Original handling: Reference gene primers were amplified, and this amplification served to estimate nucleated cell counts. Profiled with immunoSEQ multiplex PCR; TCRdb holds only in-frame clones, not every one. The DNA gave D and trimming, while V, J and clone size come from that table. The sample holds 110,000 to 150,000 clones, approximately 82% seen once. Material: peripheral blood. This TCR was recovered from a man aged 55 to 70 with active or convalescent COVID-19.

As DNA, the CDR3 is TGTGCCAGCTGTCGGGAAGGGGGCCCTGGAAACACCATATATTTT. Amino acid sequence: CASCREGGPGNTIYF. The V gene is TRBV6-5, the J gene TRBJ1-3; TRBD1 matches 7 bases. The V gene's germline CDR1 is MNHEY and CDR2 SVGAGI. V lost 8 bases, J lost 2 bases, and 9 bases stayed unmatched. The length of the CDR3 is 15 residues.